One T cell receptor beta chain is described in this entry. Its binding antigen is unknown. No base qualities exist here, and no much larger clone lies one base off it. The sample comes from a study of shared clonotypes between healthy human individuals (dated by TCRdb to between 2020 and 2021). Regarding the complete study: The cohort included three men and a couple of women between 18 and 49 years of age. To estimate repertoire size and how much clonotypes are shared between individuals, the study performed deep sequencing of blood TCR repertoires from roughly five healthy adults. For each donor, three plates each were used for CD4 naive and CD4 memory, two plates were used for CD8 naive, and one plate was used for CD8 memory. Leukapheresis yielded between about 0.9 and 8.9 billion PBMCs per donor. To increase sequencing depth and limit assay-specific biases, TCR repertoire library preparation and sequencing were carried out by different laboratories using diverse techniques.

V is clipped by 8 bases and J by 11 bases, and the sequence between their germline boundaries is 21 bases long. CDR1 and CDR2 are drawn from the germline V gene: MNHGY, SVAAGI. The CDR3 numbers 13 residues from cysteine through phenylalanine. CDR3 DNA only is kept here, 39 bases in frame from base 1. Healthy HIV-negative adults with no recently reported acute infections or vaccinations were included as donors. All donors were Caucasian adults living in Nashville, Tennessee, USA. CD4+ T cells were enriched by magnetic negative selection, after which naive cells were positively selected on CD45RA and the negative fraction was taken as the memory subset. Blood was collected by leukapheresis, and PBMCs were isolated by Ficoll-Histopaque density gradient centrifugation and then cryopreserved in liquid nitrogen vapor phase. Analytical flow cytometry was used to check the purity and quantity of each magnetically sorted T cell population. Genomic DNA was isolated from every sorted fraction and measured by UV absorbance on a Nanodrop 2000c.

TCR CDR3 regions were amplified from genomic DNA by multiplex PCR using the deep immunoSEQ assay. Extracted genomic DNA from each cell subset was distributed evenly across all wells of several immunoSEQ 96-well plates, and each plate was treated as a replicate. For sorted subsets, 200 ng of genomic DNA, equivalent to some 33,000 T cell genomes, went into each replicate PCR. The purified libraries were quantified using a Qubit 3.0 fluorometer, sized with a Bioanalyzer 2100, and then quantified again using the KAPA Library Quantification kit. A separate single-read 150-cycle Illumina NextSeq 550 flow cell was used to sequence each immunoSEQ 96-well plate. The source study handled its data this way. Because the immunoSEQ output held only junctional sequences and lacked quality scores, the filtering could not match the filtering applied to full-length reads. To assign V/J genes and CDR3, sequences were annotated against IMGT germline references using PyIR, a Python wrapper for IgBLAST v1.9. Reads with weak V/J assignments (E-value above 1e-6), missing CDR3, stop codons, out-of-frame junctions, or ambiguous translated residues were removed. A V3J clonotype was defined by an identical inferred V gene, J gene, and CDR3 amino acid sequence. Percentage overlap between repertoires was computed as shared unique clonotypes divided by the size of the smaller repertoire. RTK rarefaction, the Chao1 estimator, and Recon v2.1 estimates of unobserved clonotypes were used to assess repertoire richness. For all TCRbeta clonotypes obtained by the gDNA method from several donors, generation probabilities were computed with OLGA. TCRdb carries this immuneACCESS record with in-frame sequences only. Its versions omit some clonotypes, under half of them owing to an unresolved V gene in the studies checked, with the rest unexplained. Clonal size and the V and J genes are those of that table, whereas D and trimming came from the DNA. The sample table records millions of clones; about 92% of these occur just once. The top ten constitute under 0.15% of the sample.

The full study reports these points: Compared with non-shared clonotypes, the clonotypes found in all four sorted-subset donors had higher generation probabilities. Approximately 5% of naive CD4, roughly 3.6% of naive CD8, roughly 2.5% of memory CD4, and 0.4% of memory CD8 clonotypes were shared across several donors. The genetic and exposure-history diversity represented was limited by the small number of donors. Pairwise subsampling led to the expectation that sequencing depth would affect the degree of clonotype sharing among donors. Incomplete sequencing was indicated by rarefaction of sorted-subset datasets, despite the large sequencing depth. Sampling was restricted to blood, and TCR repertoires in tissue are likely to differ from TCR repertoires in blood. Estimated clonotype richness was generally larger for naive than for memory subsets.

This receptor was identified in a man between 18 and 35 years old in good health. Input material: naive CD4+ T cells sorted from blood. The sample's cell subset or site label, in plain terms: CD45RA+ positively selected. The chain joins TRBV6-9 to TRBJ1-1; perhaps TRBD1 is the D gene, with 5 bases matching. The DNA sequence is as follows: TGTGCCAGCCACAGATGTTTCGGGGCGCACGCTTTCTTT. Its amino acids are CASHRCFGAHAFF.